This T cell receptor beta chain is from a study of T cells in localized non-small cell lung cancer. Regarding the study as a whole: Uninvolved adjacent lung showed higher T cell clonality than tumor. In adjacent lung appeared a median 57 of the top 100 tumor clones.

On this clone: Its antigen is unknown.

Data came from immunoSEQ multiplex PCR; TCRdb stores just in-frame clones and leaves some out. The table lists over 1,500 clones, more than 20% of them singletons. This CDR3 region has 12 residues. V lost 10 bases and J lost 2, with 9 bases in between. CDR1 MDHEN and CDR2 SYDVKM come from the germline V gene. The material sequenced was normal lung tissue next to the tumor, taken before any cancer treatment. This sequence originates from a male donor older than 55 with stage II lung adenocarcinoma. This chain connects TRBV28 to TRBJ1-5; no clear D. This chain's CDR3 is CATRGGNQPQHF. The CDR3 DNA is TGTGCCACTCGTGGAGGCAATCAGCCCCAGCATTTT.